Described below is a single TCR beta chain sequence and its context. This record comes from a study of blood T cell repertoires in COVID-19. On the study more broadly: The United States, Italy and Spain were the sources of the acute and convalescent COVID-19 samples. PBMCs, B-cell-depleted T cells, or T cells provided the cDNA or gDNA that made up the material.

Original analysis: By means of reference gene primer amplification, nucleated cell counts were estimated. The assay was immunoSEQ multiplex PCR, and TCRdb's table has in-frame clones only and misses some. Clone size and V and J calls were adopted from that table, with D and trimming inferred from the DNA. The repertoire holds 150,000 to 200,000 clones, with approximately 87% as singletons. Trimming removed 2 bases from V and 4 bases from J; junction bases left unmatched: 9. CDR3 size: 17 residues. Germline V gene lookup returns CDR1 SGHTA and CDR2 FQGNSA. The sample taken for sequencing was peripheral blood. The clonotype was recovered from a man between 18 and 35 years old with active or convalescent COVID-19. This chain connects TRBV7-2 to TRBJ2-1, with 9 positions matching TRBD2. In DNA, the CDR3 is TGTGCCAGCAGCTTAATTGCGGGGGGGAGAATTTACAATGAGCAGTTCTTC. It yields the protein CASSLIAGGRIYNEQFF.